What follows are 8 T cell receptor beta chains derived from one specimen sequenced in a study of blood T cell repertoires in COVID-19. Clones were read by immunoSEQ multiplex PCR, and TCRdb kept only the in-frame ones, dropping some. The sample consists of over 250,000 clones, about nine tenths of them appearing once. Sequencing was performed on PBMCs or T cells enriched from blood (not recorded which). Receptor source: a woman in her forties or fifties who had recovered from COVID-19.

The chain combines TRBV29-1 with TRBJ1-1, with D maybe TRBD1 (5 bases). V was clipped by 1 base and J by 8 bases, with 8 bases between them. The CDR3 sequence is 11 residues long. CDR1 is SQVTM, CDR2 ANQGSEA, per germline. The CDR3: CSVEVGHEAFF. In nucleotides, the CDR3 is TGCAGCGTTGAAGTAGGACACGAAGCTTTCTTT.

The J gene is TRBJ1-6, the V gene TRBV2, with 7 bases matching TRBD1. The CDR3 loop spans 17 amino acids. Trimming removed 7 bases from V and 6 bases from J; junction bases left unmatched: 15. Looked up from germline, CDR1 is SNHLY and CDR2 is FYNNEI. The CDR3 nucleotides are TGTGCCAGCATAGGGGGCCGAATTTTCACGCGTAATTCACCCCTCCACTTT. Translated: CASIGGRIFTRNSPLHF.

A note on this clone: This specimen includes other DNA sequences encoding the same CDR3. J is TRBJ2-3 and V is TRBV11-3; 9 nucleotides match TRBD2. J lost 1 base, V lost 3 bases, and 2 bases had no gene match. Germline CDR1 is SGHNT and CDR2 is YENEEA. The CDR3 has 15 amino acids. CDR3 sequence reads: CASSLRTSGTDTQYF. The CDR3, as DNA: TGTGCCAGCAGCTTGCGGACTAGCGGCACAGATACGCAGTATTTT.

The DNA for the CDR3 is TGTGCCAGTAGCCCCGGGACAGGGTACGAGCAGTACTTC. This gives the protein CASSPGTGYEQYF. The chain has TRBV19 and TRBJ2-7; TRBD1 matches 9 bases. The CDR3 extends over 13 amino acids. V lost 6 bases, J lost 4 bases, and 4 bases stayed unmatched. The V gene's germline CDR1 is LNHDA and CDR2 SQIVND (reference sequence).

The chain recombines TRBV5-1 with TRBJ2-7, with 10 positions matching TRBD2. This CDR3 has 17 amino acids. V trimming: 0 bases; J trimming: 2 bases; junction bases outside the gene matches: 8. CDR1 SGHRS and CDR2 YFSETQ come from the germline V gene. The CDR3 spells CASSLAIGGTSAYEQYF. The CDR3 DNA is TGCGCCAGCAGCTTGGCCATTGGGGGGACTAGCGCCTACGAGCAGTACTTC.

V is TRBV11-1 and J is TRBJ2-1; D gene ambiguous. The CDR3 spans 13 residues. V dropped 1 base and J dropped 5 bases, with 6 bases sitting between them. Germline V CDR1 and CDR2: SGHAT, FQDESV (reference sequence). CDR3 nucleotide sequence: TGTGCCAGCAGCTTAGGTCTAAACAATGAGCAGTTCTTC. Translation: CASSLGLNNEQFF. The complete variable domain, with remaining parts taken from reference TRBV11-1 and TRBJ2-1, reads EAEVAQSPRYKITEKSQAVAFWCDPISGHATLYWYRQILGQGPELLVQFQDESVVDDSQLPKDRFSAERLKGVDSTLKIQPAELGDSAMYLCASSLGLNNEQFFGPGTRLTVL.

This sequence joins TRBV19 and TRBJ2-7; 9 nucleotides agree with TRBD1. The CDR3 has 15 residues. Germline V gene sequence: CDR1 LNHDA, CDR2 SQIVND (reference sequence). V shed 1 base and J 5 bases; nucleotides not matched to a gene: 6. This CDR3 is CASSIAGQGTHEQYF. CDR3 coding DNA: TGTGCCAGTAGTATAGCTGGACAGGGGACCCACGAGCAGTACTTC.

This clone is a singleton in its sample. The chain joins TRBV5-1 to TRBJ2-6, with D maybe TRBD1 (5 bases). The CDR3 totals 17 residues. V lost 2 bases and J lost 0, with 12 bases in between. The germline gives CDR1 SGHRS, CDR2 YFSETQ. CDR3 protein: CASSLQVTNSGANVLTF. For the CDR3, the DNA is TGCGCCAGCAGCTTACAGGTGACAAACTCTGGGGCCAACGTCCTGACTTTC.